Sequencing of this T cell receptor (beta chain) was carried out in a study of blood T cell repertoires in COVID-19. This clone was seen a single time. Germline CDR1 and CDR2: GTSNPN and SVGIG (reference sequence). The CDR3 runs to 12 residues. Trimming pared 3 bases from V and 10 bases from J, leaving 16 bases between. Data came from immunoSEQ multiplex PCR; TCRdb stores just in-frame clones and leaves some out. This table has 70,000 to 95,000 clones, almost 95% appearing once. This chain joins TRBV30 and TRBJ2-7, with a weak D call TRBD1 (6 bases). Sequenced material: peripheral blood. The receptor comes from a woman aged 60-75 years with active COVID-19. CDR3 loop: CAWSVTGNLQYF. CDR3 in DNA: TGTGCCTGGAGCGTAACAGGGAATTTACAGTACTTC.